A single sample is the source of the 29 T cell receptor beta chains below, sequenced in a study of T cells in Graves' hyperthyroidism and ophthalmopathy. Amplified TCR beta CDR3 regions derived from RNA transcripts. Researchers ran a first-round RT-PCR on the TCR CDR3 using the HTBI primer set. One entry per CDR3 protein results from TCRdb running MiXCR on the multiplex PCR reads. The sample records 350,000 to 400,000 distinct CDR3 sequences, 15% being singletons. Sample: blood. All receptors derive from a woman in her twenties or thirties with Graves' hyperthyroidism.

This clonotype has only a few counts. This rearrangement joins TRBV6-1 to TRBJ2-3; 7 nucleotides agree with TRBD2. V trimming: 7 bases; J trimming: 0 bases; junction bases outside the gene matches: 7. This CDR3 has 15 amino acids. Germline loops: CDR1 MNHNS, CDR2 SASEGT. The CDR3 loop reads CASKRAGSSTDTQYF. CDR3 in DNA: TGTGCCAGCAAAAGAGCGGGGTCTAGCACAGATACGCAGTATTTT.

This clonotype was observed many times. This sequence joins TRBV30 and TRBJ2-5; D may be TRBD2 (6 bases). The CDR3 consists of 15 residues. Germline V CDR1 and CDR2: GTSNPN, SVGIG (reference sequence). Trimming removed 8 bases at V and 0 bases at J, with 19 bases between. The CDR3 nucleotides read TGTGCCGGCAGGGTCAATTGGGGGGACCAAGAGACCCAGTACTTC. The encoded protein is CAGRVNWGDQETQYF.

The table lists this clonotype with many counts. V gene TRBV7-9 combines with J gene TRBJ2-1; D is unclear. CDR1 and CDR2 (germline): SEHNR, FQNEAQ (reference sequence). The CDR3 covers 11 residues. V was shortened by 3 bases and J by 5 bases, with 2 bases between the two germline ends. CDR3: CASSFDNEQFF. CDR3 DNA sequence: TGTGCCAGCAGCTTCGACAATGAGCAGTTCTTC.

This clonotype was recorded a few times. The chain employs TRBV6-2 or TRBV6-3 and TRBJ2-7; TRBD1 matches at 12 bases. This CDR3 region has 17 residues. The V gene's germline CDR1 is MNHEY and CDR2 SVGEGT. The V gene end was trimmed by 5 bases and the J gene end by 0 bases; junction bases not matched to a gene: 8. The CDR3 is CASSGTGGAGVSYEQYF. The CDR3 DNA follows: TGTGCCAGCAGTGGGACAGGGGGCGCCGGAGTCTCCTACGAGCAGTACTTC.

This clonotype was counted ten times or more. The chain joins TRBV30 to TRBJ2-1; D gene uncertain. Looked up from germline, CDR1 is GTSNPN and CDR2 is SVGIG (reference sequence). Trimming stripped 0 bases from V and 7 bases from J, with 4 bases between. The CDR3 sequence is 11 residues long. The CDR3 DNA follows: TGTGCCTGGAGTGTACGGAATGAGCAGTTCTTC. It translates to CAWSVRNEQFF.

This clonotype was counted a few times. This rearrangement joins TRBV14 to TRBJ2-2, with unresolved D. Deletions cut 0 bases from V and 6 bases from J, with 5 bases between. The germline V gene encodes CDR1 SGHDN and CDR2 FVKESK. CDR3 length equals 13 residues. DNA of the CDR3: TGTGCCAGCAGCCAAGATCTCGCCGGGGAGCTGTTTTTT. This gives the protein CASSQDLAGELFF.

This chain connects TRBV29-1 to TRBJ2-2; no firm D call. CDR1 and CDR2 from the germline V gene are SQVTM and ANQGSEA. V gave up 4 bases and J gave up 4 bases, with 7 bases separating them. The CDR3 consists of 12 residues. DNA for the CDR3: TGCAGCGTTGTTCTAGTCACCGGGGAGCTGTTTTTT. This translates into CSVVLVTGELFF.

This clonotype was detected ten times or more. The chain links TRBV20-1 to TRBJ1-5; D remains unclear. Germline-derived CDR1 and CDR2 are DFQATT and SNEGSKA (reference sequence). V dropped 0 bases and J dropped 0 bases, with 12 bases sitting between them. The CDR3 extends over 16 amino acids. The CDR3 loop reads CSAREKLAYSNQPQHF. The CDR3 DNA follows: TGCAGTGCTAGAGAGAAACTGGCGTATAGCAATCAGCCCCAGCATTTT.

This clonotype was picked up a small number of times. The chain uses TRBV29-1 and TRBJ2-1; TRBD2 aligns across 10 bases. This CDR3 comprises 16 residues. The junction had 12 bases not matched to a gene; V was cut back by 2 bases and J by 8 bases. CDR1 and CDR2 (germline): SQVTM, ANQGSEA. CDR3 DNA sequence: TGCAGCGTTGAACAGGGTCGGACTAGCGGTTTCGATGAGCAGTTCTTC. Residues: CSVEQGRTSGFDEQFF.

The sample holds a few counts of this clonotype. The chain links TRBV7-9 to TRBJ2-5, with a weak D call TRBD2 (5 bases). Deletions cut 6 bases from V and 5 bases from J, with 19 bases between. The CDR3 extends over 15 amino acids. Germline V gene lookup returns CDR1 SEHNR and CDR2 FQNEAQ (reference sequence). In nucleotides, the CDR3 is TGTGCCAGCAGTTCCTACTTAGGACCGGGGGAGACCCAGTACTTC. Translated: CASSSYLGPGETQYF. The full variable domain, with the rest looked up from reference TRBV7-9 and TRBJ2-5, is DTGVSQNPRHKITKRGQNVTFRCDPISEHNRLYWYRQTLGQGPEFLTYFQNEAQLEKSRLLSDRFSAERPKGSFSTLEIQRTEQGDSAMYLCASSSYLGPGETQYFGPGTRLLVL.

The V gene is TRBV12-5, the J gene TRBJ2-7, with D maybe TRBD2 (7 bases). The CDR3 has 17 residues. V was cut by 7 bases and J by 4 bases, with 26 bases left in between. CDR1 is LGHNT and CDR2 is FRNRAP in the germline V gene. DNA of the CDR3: TGTGCTAGTGCCCGAATACGAGCGGGACACCAGTCGTACGAGCAGTACTTC. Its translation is CASARIRAGHQSYEQYF.

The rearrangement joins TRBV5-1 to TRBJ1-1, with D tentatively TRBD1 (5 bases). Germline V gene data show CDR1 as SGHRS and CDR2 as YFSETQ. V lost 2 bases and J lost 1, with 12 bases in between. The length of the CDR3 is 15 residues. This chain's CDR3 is CASSFTQGANTEAFF. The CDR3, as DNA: TGCGCCAGCAGCTTCACCCAAGGGGCGAACACTGAAGCTTTCTTT.

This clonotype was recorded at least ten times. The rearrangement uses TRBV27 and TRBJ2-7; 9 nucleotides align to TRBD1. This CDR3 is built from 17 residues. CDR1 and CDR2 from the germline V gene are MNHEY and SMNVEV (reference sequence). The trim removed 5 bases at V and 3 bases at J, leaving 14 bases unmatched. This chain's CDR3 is CASSNKPPGQGDYEQYF. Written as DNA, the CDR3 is TGTGCCAGCAGTAACAAACCGCCGGGACAGGGAGACTACGAGCAGTACTTC.

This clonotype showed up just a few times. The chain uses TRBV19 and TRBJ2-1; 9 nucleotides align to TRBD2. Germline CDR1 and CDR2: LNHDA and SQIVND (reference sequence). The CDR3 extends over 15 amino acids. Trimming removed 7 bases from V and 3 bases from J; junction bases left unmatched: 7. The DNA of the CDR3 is TGTGCCAGTACCTCTAGCGGGAATTACTACAATGAGCAGTTCTTC. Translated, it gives CASTSSGNYYNEQFF.

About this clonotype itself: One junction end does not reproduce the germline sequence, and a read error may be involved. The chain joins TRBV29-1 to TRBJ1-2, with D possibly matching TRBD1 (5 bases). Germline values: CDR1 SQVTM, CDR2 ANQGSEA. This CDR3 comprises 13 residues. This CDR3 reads CSVEDGSGRGPGF. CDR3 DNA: TGCAGCGTTGAAGATGGGTCCGGGAGGGGACCTGGCTTC.

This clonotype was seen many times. The CDR3 coding sequence is TGTGCCAGCAGCCAAGATTGGACGGCAGGGCGTCAGCCCCAGCATTTT. As protein: CASSQDWTAGRQPQHF. V usage is TRBV3-1 and J usage is TRBJ1-5, with a weak D call TRBD1 (5 bases). Trimming stripped 0 bases from V and 6 bases from J, with 15 bases between. The germline V gene encodes CDR1 LGHDT and CDR2 YNNKEL (reference sequence). The CDR3 totals 16 residues.

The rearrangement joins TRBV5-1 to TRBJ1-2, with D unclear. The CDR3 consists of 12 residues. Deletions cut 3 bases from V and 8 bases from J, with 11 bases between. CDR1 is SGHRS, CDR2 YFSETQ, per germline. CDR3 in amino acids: CASSSSFGGYTF. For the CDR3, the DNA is TGCGCCAGCAGCTCGTCCTTCGGGGGCTACACCTTC.

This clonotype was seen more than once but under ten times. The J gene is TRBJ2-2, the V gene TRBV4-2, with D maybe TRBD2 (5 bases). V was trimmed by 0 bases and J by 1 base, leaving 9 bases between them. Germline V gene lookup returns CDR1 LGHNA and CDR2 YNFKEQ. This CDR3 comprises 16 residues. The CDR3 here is CASSQDRAGNTGELFF. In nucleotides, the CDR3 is TGTGCCAGCAGCCAAGATAGGGCGGGGAACACCGGGGAGCTGTTTTTT.

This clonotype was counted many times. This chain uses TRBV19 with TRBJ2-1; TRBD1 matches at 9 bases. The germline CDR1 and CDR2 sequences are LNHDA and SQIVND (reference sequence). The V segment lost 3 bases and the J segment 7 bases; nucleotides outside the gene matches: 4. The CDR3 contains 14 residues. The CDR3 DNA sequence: TGTGCCAGTAGTATGGGACAGGGTTCTAATGAGCAGTTCTTC. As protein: CASSMGQGSNEQFF.

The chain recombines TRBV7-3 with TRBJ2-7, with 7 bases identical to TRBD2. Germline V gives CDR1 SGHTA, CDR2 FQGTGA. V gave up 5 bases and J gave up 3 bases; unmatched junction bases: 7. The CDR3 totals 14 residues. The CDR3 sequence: CASSLSGLVYEQYF. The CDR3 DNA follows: TGTGCCAGCAGCCTCTCTGGACTAGTCTACGAGCAGTACTTC.

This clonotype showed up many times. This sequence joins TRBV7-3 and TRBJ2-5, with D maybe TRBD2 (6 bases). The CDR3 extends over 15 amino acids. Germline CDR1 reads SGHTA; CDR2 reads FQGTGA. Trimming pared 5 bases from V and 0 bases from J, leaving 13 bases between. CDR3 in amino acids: CASSPQGGDQETQYF. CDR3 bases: TGTGCCAGCAGCCCCCAGGGCGGGGACCAAGAGACCCAGTACTTC.

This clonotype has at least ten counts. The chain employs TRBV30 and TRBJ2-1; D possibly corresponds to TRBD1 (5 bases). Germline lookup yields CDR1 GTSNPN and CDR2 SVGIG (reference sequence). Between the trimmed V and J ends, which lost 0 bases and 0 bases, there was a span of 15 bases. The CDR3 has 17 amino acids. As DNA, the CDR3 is TGTGCCTGGAGTGTACAGGTCCAGGCCGGCTCCTACAATGAGCAGTTCTTC. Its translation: CAWSVQVQAGSYNEQFF.

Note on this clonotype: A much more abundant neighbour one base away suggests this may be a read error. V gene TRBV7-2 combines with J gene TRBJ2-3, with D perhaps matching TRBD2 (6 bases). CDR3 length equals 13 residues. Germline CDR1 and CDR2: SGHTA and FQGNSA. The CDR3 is CAGSTRTNKTQYF. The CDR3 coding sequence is TGTGCCGGCAGCACCCGGACTAATAAAACGCAGTATTTT.

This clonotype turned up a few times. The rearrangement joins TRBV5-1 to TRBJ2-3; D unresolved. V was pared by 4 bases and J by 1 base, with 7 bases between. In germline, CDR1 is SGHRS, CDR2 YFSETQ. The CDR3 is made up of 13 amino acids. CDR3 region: CASSVPGTDTQYF. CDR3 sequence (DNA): TGCGCCAGCAGCGTACCGGGCACAGATACGCAGTATTTT.

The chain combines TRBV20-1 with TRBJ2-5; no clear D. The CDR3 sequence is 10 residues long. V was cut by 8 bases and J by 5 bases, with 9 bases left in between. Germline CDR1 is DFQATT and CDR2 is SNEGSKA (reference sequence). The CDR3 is CSPGSETQYF. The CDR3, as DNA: TGCAGTCCTGGAAGTGAGACCCAGTACTTC.

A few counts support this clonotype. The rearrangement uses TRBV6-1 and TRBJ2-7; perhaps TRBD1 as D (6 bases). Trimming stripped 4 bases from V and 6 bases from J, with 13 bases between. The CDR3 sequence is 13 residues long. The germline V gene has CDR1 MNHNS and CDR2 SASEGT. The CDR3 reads CASSVPYRVEQYF. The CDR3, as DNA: TGTGCCAGCAGTGTCCCATACAGGGTCGAGCAGTACTTC.

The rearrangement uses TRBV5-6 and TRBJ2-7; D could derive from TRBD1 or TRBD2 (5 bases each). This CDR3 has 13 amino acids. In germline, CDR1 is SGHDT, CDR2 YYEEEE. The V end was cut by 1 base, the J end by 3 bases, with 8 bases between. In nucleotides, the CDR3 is TGTGCCAGCAGCTTGCGGGGCCTCTACGAGCAGTACTTC. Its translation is CASSLRGLYEQYF.

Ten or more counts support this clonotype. The CDR3 protein is CASRKTGLENTEAFF. DNA of the CDR3: TGTGCCAGCAGGAAAACGGGACTCGAGAACACTGAAGCTTTCTTT. The chain is built from TRBV6-1 and TRBJ1-1, with a possible D match to TRBD1 (5 bases). Trimming left V 6 bases short and J 1 base short, with 15 bases between. This CDR3 contains 15 residues. The germline gives CDR1 MNHNS, CDR2 SASEGT.

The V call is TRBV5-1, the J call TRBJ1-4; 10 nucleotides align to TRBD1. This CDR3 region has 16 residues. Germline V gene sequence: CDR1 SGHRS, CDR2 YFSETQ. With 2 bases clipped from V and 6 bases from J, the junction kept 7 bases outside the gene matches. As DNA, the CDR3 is TGCGCCAGCAGCTTAAATGGACAGGGGGTGGATGAAAAACTGTTTTTT. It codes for CASSLNGQGVDEKLFF.